This TCR beta chain was recovered during a study of control samples from healthy donors and cancer patients. Using immunoSEQ multiplex PCR, the repertoire was profiled, and TCRdb retains in-frame clones only, with some absent. The data show approximately 100,000 clones, around 90% seen once. Germline V CDR1 and CDR2: LNHDA, SQIVND (reference sequence). V gave up 4 bases and J gave up 0 bases, with 10 bases separating them. The CDR3 contains 15 residues. The gene calls are TRBV19 and TRBJ1-5; no reliable D call. The origin of this receptor is a human donor in good health. The donor label of this sample is uncertain. Sample: blood. The CDR3 spells CASSTLGNSNQPQHF. Here the CDR3 DNA reads TGTGCCAGTAGTACCTTGGGGAATAGCAATCAGCCCCAGCATTTT.